These T cell receptor beta chains were read from a single sample in a study of T-cell memory formation after mild COVID-19. TCRdb re-called the 5' RACE reads through MiXCR, storing one row per CDR3 protein. This sample has hundreds of thousands of distinct CDR3 sequences, with roughly 22% found just once. Specimen: PBMCs or a T cell subset sorted from them (not recorded which). The receptors here all came from an adult woman who had mild COVID-19 (a few samples of this study predate the infection). Cell type and time point are not known. Each CDR3 is given with its conserved first and last residue. A D gene is named only where the DNA matches it firmly. Some rows mark clone size as missing; the rest say once, few, many or name a class of expanded clone.

d_call j_call v_call clone_size cdr3_aa cdr3_nt
TRBD2 TRBJ2-5 TRBV7-8 few CASSLRGGAQYF TGTGCCAGCAGCCTCCGGGGGGGGGCCCAGTACTTC
NA TRBJ2-1 TRBV12-3/TRBV12-4 few CASIPQLHRPMSGQFF TGTGCCAGCATCCCCCAGCTCCACAGGCCCATGTCAGGGCAGTTCTTC
NA TRBJ1-1 TRBV7-9 NA CASSLSKGMNTEAFF TGTGCCAGCAGCTTATCCAAGGGGATGAACACTGAAGCTTTCTTT
TRBD1 TRBJ2-7 TRBV5-1 few CASSQQGINSYEQYF TGCGCCAGCAGCCAACAGGGGATTAACTCCTACGAGCAGTACTTC
NA TRBJ1-6 TRBV19 few CASNPARFEGNSPLHF TGTGCCAGTAACCCGGCCCGTTTCGAAGGGAATTCACCCCTCCACTTT
NA TRBJ1-2 TRBV5-6 few CASSWRQPQNYGYTF TGTGCCAGCAGCTGGAGACAGCCACAAAACTATGGCTACACCTTC
TRBD2 TRBJ2-5 TRBV11-2 NA CASSIVAGGYQETQYF TGTGCCAGCAGCATAGTAGCGGGGGGATACCAAGAGACCCAGTACTTC
NA TRBJ1-5 TRBV12-3/TRBV12-4 NA CASSPRDSPSQPQHF TGTGCCAGCAGTCCCCGGGACTCCCCATCCCAGCCCCAGCATTTT
NA TRBJ1-3 TRBV3-1 many CASSQQGSGNTIYF TGTGCCAGCAGCCAACAGGGTTCTGGAAACACCATATATTTT
TRBD1 TRBJ2-2 TRBV7-9 NA CASSFRRGGQSHRELFF TGTGCCAGCAGCTTCCGTAGAGGGGGACAGTCCCACCGGGAGCTGTTTTTT
NA TRBJ1-3 TRBV27 few CASSTSGRTGNTIYF TGTGCCAGCAGTACATCGGGCAGGACTGGAAACACCATATATTTT
TRBD1 TRBJ2-5 TRBV28 NA CASSTPGTGWRETQYF TGTGCCAGCAGCACCCCCGGGACAGGGTGGCGAGAGACCCAGTACTTC
NA TRBJ1-3 TRBV12-3/TRBV12-4 few CASSPNPTGNTIYF TGTGCCAGCAGTCCCAACCCGACTGGAAACACCATATATTTT
TRBD1 TRBJ1-1 TRBV5-1 many CASSSRQGGIGTEAFF TGCGCCAGCAGCTCCCGACAGGGAGGTATCGGCACTGAAGCTTTCTTT
TRBD2 TRBJ2-3 TRBV5-6 NA CASSRGTSGAETPHHTQYF TGTGCCAGCAGCCGTGGGACTAGCGGAGCGGAAACACCACACCATACGCAGTATTTT
TRBD2 TRBJ2-1 TRBV11-2 NA CASSLFRGTSEYNEQFF TGTGCCAGCAGCTTATTTCGGGGGACTAGCGAGTACAATGAGCAGTTCTTC
NA TRBJ2-7 TRBV5-1 NA CASSTVETYEQYF TGCGCCAGCAGCACTGTAGAGACCTACGAGCAGTACTTC
TRBD1 TRBJ1-2 TRBV7-2 NA CASSLGQGASNYGYTF TGTGCCAGCAGCCTGGGACAGGGGGCTTCCAACTATGGCTACACCTTC
NA TRBJ1-2 TRBV5-1 NA CASSLAGEGRYGYTF TGCGCCAGCAGCTTGGCCGGGGAGGGTCGCTATGGCTACACCTTC
NA TRBJ1-5 TRBV4-1 few CASSQDRGPMGQPQHF TGCGCCAGCAGCCAAGATCGGGGCCCAATGGGGCAGCCCCAGCATTTT
NA TRBJ1-2 TRBV7-9 NA CASSLAEVNYGYTF TGTGCCAGCAGCTTAGCCGAGGTCAACTATGGCTACACCTTC
TRBD2 TRBJ2-2 TRBV9 few CASSARGGAVTGELFF TGTGCCAGCAGCGCTCGCGGGGGGGCCGTCACCGGGGAGCTGTTTTTT
NA TRBJ2-6 TRBV7-2 few CASSSPVVFGANVLTF TGTGCCAGCAGCTCCCCGGTCGTATTTGGGGCCAACGTCCTGACTTTC
TRBD1 TRBJ1-1 TRBV7-6 NA CASSLDGQGREAFF TGTGCCAGCAGCTTAGACGGACAGGGTCGAGAAGCTTTCTTT
NA TRBJ2-1 TRBV27 few CASSLSRGGYNEQFF TGTGCCAGCAGTTTATCGAGGGGGGGGTACAATGAGCAGTTCTTC
TRBD2 TRBJ2-3 TRBV20-1 few CSARDGRGAKTDTQYF TGCAGTGCTAGAGATGGGCGGGGGGCGAAGACAGATACGCAGTATTTT
NA TRBJ2-1 TRBV4-1 NA CASSQDPRDGLNEQFF TGCGCCAGCAGCCAAGACCCCCGGGACGGACTCAATGAGCAGTTCTTC
TRBD1 TRBJ2-3 TRBV12-3/TRBV12-4 NA CASRQTGASTDTQYF TGTGCCAGCAGGCAAACAGGGGCCTCCACAGATACGCAGTATTTT
NA TRBJ2-5 TRBV5-1 NA CASSSDQVQETQYF TGCGCCAGCAGCTCAGACCAGGTCCAAGAGACCCAGTACTTC
NA TRBJ1-3 TRBV12-3/TRBV12-4 NA CASSSQGSGNTIYF TGTGCCAGCAGTTCTCAGGGCTCTGGAAACACCATATATTTT
NA TRBJ1-5 TRBV12-3/TRBV12-4 NA CASSLGGDRNQPQHF TGTGCCAGCAGTTTGGGGGGGGATCGGAATCAGCCCCAGCATTTT
NA TRBJ1-1 TRBV20-1 NA CSAAGTIEAFF TGCAGTGCTGCCGGGACCATCGAAGCTTTCTTT
NA TRBJ1-1 TRBV5-5 few CASRPHGPLGNTEAFF TGTGCCAGCAGACCGCATGGCCCTTTAGGGAACACTGAAGCTTTCTTT
NA TRBJ1-2 TRBV24-1 few CATSDSGIYGYTF TGTGCCACCAGTGATTCCGGGATCTATGGCTACACCTTC
NA TRBJ2-2 TRBV30 NA CAWRLGGELFF TGTGCCTGGAGACTGGGAGGGGAGCTGTTTTTT
NA TRBJ1-2 TRBV29-1 many CSVVTPGSFYGYTF TGCAGCGTTGTCACCCCAGGGAGCTTTTATGGCTACACCTTC
NA TRBJ2-7 TRBV15 few CATSRDLGRSYEQYF TGTGCCACCAGCAGAGATCTCGGGCGAAGTTACGAGCAGTACTTC
NA TRBJ2-7 TRBV7-2 NA CASSLGSQVGDEQYF TGTGCCAGCAGCTTAGGTAGTCAGGTTGGAGACGAGCAGTACTTC
NA TRBJ1-2 TRBV11-2 few CASTLGVGEYGYTF TGTGCCAGCACCTTAGGGGTGGGGGAATATGGCTACACCTTC
NA TRBJ2-3 TRBV7-3 NA CASSLNDGTDSTDTQYF TGTGCCAGCAGCTTAAATGATGGGACGGATAGCACAGATACGCAGTATTTT
TRBD2 TRBJ2-3 TRBV12-3/TRBV12-4 few CASRTSGVDTQYF TGTGCCAGCAGGACTAGCGGGGTGGATACGCAGTATTTT
TRBD1 TRBJ2-7 TRBV4-1 many CASSQDSTGEVYEQYF TGCGCCAGCAGCCAAGATAGCACAGGGGAAGTCTACGAGCAGTACTTC
TRBD2 TRBJ2-1 TRBV7-6 few CASSPTSGGSYNEQFF TGTGCCAGCAGCCCCACCAGCGGGGGATCCTACAATGAGCAGTTCTTC
TRBD2 TRBJ2-1 TRBV12-3/TRBV12-4 NA CASSLWEGPRNEQFF TGTGCCAGCAGTTTATGGGAGGGCCCTCGCAATGAGCAGTTCTTC
TRBD1 TRBJ1-5 TRBV19 NA CASSMGQGYSNQPQHF TGTGCCAGTAGTATGGGACAGGGGTATAGCAATCAGCCCCAGCATTTT
TRBD1 TRBJ2-3 TRBV6-5 few CASSFDTGTGKRTDTQYF TGTGCCAGCAGCTTCGATACCGGGACAGGGAAACGGACAGATACGCAGTATTTT
NA TRBJ2-7 TRBV7-9 few CASSPLGTYEQYF TGTGCCAGCAGCCCATTAGGGACCTACGAGCAGTACTTC
NA TRBJ2-5 TRBV24-1 NA CATSDGGARFQYF TGTGCCACCAGTGATGGGGGGGCGCGGTTCCAGTACTTC